A selection of T cell receptor beta chains follows, all from one sample in a study of CD8 T cells in Susac syndrome. TCRdb recomputed calls from the immunoSEQ multiplex PCR reads with MiXCR, one row per CDR3 protein. The table shows a few hundred thousand distinct CDR3 sequences, with about 94% occurring only once. Sequencing was done on a sample of CD8+ T cells from PBMCs. These receptors were obtained from a human donor with multiple sclerosis. The CDR3 runs from the conserved cysteine through the conserved F or W. Each record gives: clone size, J gene, V gene, D gene, CDR3 DNA, CDR3 protein. A D gene is named only where the DNA matches it firmly. Size values are once, few and many counts, or a class for expanded clones, and some rows have none.

abundance: -
j_gene: TRBJ2-2
v_gene: TRBV9
d_gene: TRBD1
CDR3nt: TGTGCCAGCAGCCCCCCCGAGGGGGCGCGGACCGGGGAGCTGTTTTTT
CDR3aa: CASSPPEGARTGELFF

abundance: -
j_gene: TRBJ1-2
v_gene: TRBV29-1
d_gene: -
CDR3nt: TGCAGCGTTGGGGCGCCGGGACGGATAAACTATGGCTACACCTTC
CDR3aa: CSVGAPGRINYGYTF

abundance: -
j_gene: TRBJ2-7
v_gene: TRBV5-6
d_gene: -
CDR3nt: TGTGCCAGCAGCTTGGAGGGGGACTACGAGCAGTACTTC
CDR3aa: CASSLEGDYEQYF

abundance: -
j_gene: TRBJ2-1
v_gene: TRBV3-1
d_gene: TRBD1
CDR3nt: TGTGCCAGCAGCTCTTACAGGGGGCATGAGTATGAGCAGTTCTTC
CDR3aa: CASSSYRGHEYEQFF

abundance: -
j_gene: TRBJ2-7
v_gene: TRBV7-2
d_gene: -
CDR3nt: TGTGCCAGCAGCTTTGGGACAACGTCCTACGAGCAGTACTTC
CDR3aa: CASSFGTTSYEQYF

abundance: -
j_gene: TRBJ2-7
v_gene: TRBV30
d_gene: TRBD1
CDR3nt: TGTGCCTGGAGGGACAGGAGCTCCTACGAGCAGTACTTC
CDR3aa: CAWRDRSSYEQYF

abundance: -
j_gene: TRBJ2-1
v_gene: TRBV6-6
d_gene: TRBD2
CDR3nt: TGTGCCAGCAGTTTTAGCGGGGGTTCCTACAATGAGCAGTTCTTC
CDR3aa: CASSFSGGSYNEQFF

abundance: -
j_gene: TRBJ1-1
v_gene: TRBV7-9
d_gene: TRBD1
CDR3nt: TGTGCCAGCAGCCCCCTACAGGGGATTGAAGCTTTCTTT
CDR3aa: CASSPLQGIEAFF

abundance: -
j_gene: TRBJ2-1
v_gene: TRBV4-2
d_gene: TRBD2
CDR3nt: TGTGCCAGCAGCCCTAGGACTAGCGGGAGGTATGAGCAGTTCTTC
CDR3aa: CASSPRTSGRYEQFF

abundance: -
j_gene: TRBJ2-7
v_gene: TRBV6-2/TRBV6-3
d_gene: TRBD2
CDR3nt: TGTGCCAGCTTCACGCCTAGCGGGAGGGCCTACGAGCAGTACTTC
CDR3aa: CASFTPSGRAYEQYF

abundance: -
j_gene: TRBJ1-4
v_gene: TRBV6-5
d_gene: -
CDR3nt: TGTGCCAGCAGTTACGCAACTAATGAAAAACTGTTTTTT
CDR3aa: CASSYATNEKLFF

abundance: -
j_gene: TRBJ1-1
v_gene: TRBV4-1
d_gene: -
CDR3nt: TGCGCCAGCAGCCACCTGAACACTGAAGCTTTCTTT
CDR3aa: CASSHLNTEAFF

abundance: -
j_gene: TRBJ2-7
v_gene: TRBV9
d_gene: TRBD2
CDR3nt: TGTGCCAGCAGCCCCAGCGGGGCGAGCTCCTACGAGCAGTACTTC
CDR3aa: CASSPSGASSYEQYF

abundance: -
j_gene: TRBJ2-3
v_gene: TRBV11-2
d_gene: TRBD2
CDR3nt: TGTGCCAGCAGCTTAGTGGGACTAGCCGGAGATACGCAGTATTTT
CDR3aa: CASSLVGLAGDTQYF

abundance: -
j_gene: TRBJ2-3
v_gene: TRBV7-9
d_gene: TRBD2
CDR3nt: TGTGCCAGCAGCTCTACTGTGGCCAGCGGGGGGGCGGATACGCAGTATTTT
CDR3aa: CASSSTVASGGADTQYF

abundance: -
j_gene: TRBJ2-7
v_gene: TRBV7-7
d_gene: -
CDR3nt: TGTGCTAGCCTTTCTGGGGGCAGGAGGAAGGTCGACTCCTACGAGCAGTACTTC
CDR3aa: CASLSGGRRKVDSYEQYF

abundance: -
j_gene: TRBJ2-5
v_gene: TRBV12-5
d_gene: -
CDR3nt: TGTGCTAGTGGTTTGACCCCTATGGTCCAAGAGACCCAGTACTTC
CDR3aa: CASGLTPMVQETQYF

abundance: once
j_gene: TRBJ2-3
v_gene: TRBV27
d_gene: -
CDR3nt: TGTGCCAGCAGTCCCTCCGAACGGGCTACGCAGTATTTT
CDR3aa: CASSPSERATQYF

abundance: -
j_gene: TRBJ1-1
v_gene: TRBV12-3/TRBV12-4
d_gene: -
CDR3nt: TGTGCCAGCAGTCCGTGGGGGGGCAGGAACACTGAAGCTTTCTTT
CDR3aa: CASSPWGGRNTEAFF

abundance: -
j_gene: TRBJ2-6
v_gene: TRBV3-1
d_gene: -
CDR3nt: TGTGCCAGCAGCCAACCAGGGGCTGGGGCCAACGTCCTGACTTTC
CDR3aa: CASSQPGAGANVLTF

abundance: -
j_gene: TRBJ2-7
v_gene: TRBV4-3
d_gene: -
CDR3nt: TGCGCCAGCAGCCAAGAGGACGGGGCCTACGAGCAGTACTTC
CDR3aa: CASSQEDGAYEQYF

abundance: -
j_gene: TRBJ1-5
v_gene: TRBV6-2/TRBV6-3
d_gene: -
CDR3nt: TGTGCCAGCAGACCTAGCCACCTCCGGGACGGGTTTTCCAATCAGCCCCAGCATTTT
CDR3aa: CASRPSHLRDGFSNQPQHF

abundance: -
j_gene: TRBJ2-1
v_gene: TRBV12-3/TRBV12-4
d_gene: -
CDR3nt: TGTGCCAGCAGTTTAGTTGCCTCGTGGAATGAGCAGTTCTTC
CDR3aa: CASSLVASWNEQFF

abundance: once
j_gene: TRBJ2-3
v_gene: TRBV7-8
d_gene: -
CDR3nt: TGTGCCAGCGGTCTGAAAGTTAGGGTCACAGATACGCAGTATTTT
CDR3aa: CASGLKVRVTDTQYF

abundance: -
j_gene: TRBJ2-7
v_gene: TRBV27
d_gene: -
CDR3nt: TGTGCCAGCAGTTTCGGACTCGCCTACGAGCAGTACTTC
CDR3aa: CASSFGLAYEQYF

abundance: -
j_gene: TRBJ1-2
v_gene: TRBV13
d_gene: -
CDR3nt: TGTGCCAGCAGCTTCGTCGGTGGAGGGCCAAGATGGAACTATGGCTACACCTTC
CDR3aa: CASSFVGGGPRWNYGYTF